This T cell receptor (beta chain) was found in a study of human T cells and chemical hapten exposure. V was pared by 5 bases and J by 3 bases, with 17 bases between. This CDR3 comprises 16 residues. CDR1 is PRHDT, CDR2 FYEKMQ, per germline (reference sequence). Points from the study as a whole: Relative to controls, expanded TCRs formed significantly more large CDR3 similarity clusters. PT1 expanded TCR numbers rose with patch test score.

Stated time point: patch test 3, about 24 weeks after DPC sensitization. Documented treatment: therapeutic diphenylcyclopropenone sensitization with weekly scalp DPC. The authors extracted total RNA from unfractionated whole blood. As regards this clonotype: Its target is unknown.

TCRdb itself ran the RACE reads through MiXCR, one entry per CDR3 protein. The table lists about 160,000 distinct CDR3 sequences, 25% to 35% of them singletons, with 2.1% in the top ten. This specimen was whole blood, taken in connection with sensitization to the hapten diphenylcyclopropenone (DPC). The receptor's source is a woman aged 18-35 years with alopecia areata. Some clones in this sample may be carry-over from other donors' samples. This chain connects TRBV13 to TRBJ2-4; D is possibly TRBD1 (6 bases). CDR3 sequence reads: CASSQNRDMDKNIQYF. The CDR3 nucleotides are TGTGCCAGCAGCCAAAACAGGGATATGGACAAAAACATTCAGTACTTC.